The next 24 T cell receptor beta chains were all read from a single sample in a study of CD4+ T cells in melanoma. Method: immunoSEQ multiplex PCR; TCRdb's copy keeps in-frame clones and lacks some. The table has 9,900 or so clones, roughly three quarters seen once. Sequencing was carried out using peripheral blood. Receptor source: a human donor with melanoma.

The chain is built from TRBV6-6 and TRBJ2-7; tentative D call: TRBD1 (5 bases). The CDR3 totals 13 residues. V lost 5 bases to trimming and J lost 2 bases, with 10 bases between them. CDR1 is MNHNY, CDR2 SVGAGI, per germline (reference sequence). This CDR3 is CASSQQVTYEQYF. CDR3 coding DNA: TGTGCCAGCAGTCAACAGGTGACCTACGAGCAGTACTTC.

CDR3 sequence (DNA): TGTGCCAGCAGTGGGGACGGGGGGGCCTACAATGAGCAGTTCTTC. Protein product: CASSGDGGAYNEQFF. The chain carries TRBV6-1 and TRBJ2-1; TRBD2 matches 8 bases. The V segment lost 4 bases and the J segment 2 bases; nucleotides outside the gene matches: 4. This CDR3 is built from 15 residues. Germline V gene data show CDR1 as MNHNS and CDR2 as SASEGT.

This clone was counted a few times. The chain joins TRBV5-5 to TRBJ2-7; D ambiguous. CDR1 SGHKS and CDR2 YYEKEE come from the germline V gene (reference sequence). This CDR3 is built from 11 residues. Trimming left V 1 base short and J 6 bases short, with 5 bases between. CDR3 nucleotide sequence: TGTGCCAGCAGCTTGCTACTCGAGCAGTACTTC. Encoded protein: CASSLLLEQYF.

V is TRBV27 and J is TRBJ2-7; 7 bases are shared with TRBD1. The CDR3 loop spans 13 amino acids. CDR1 and CDR2 from the germline V gene are MNHEY and SMNVEV (reference sequence). Trimming took 1 base from V and 5 from J; bases not matched to a gene: 2. This CDR3 is CASSLWQGDEQYF. CDR3 nucleotides: TGTGCCAGCAGTTTATGGCAGGGGGACGAGCAGTACTTC.

The genes are TRBV29-1 and TRBJ2-3, with no clear D. Germline V gene data show CDR1 as SQVTM and CDR2 as ANQGSEA. Trimming stripped 3 bases from V and 1 base from J, with 11 bases between. The CDR3 has 14 amino acids. In DNA form, the CDR3 reads TGCAGCGTTGACCCCCTCTTCCGCACAGATACGCAGTATTTT. Protein: CSVDPLFRTDTQYF.

This clone was observed a single time. The V gene is TRBV5-1, the J gene TRBJ1-2, with a weak D call TRBD1 (5 bases). From germline, CDR1 is SGHRS and CDR2 YFSETQ. This CDR3 is 15 amino acids long. The V gene lost 4 bases and the J gene lost 8 bases, with 21 bases spanning the gap. The CDR3 sequence: CASSTAGGTGLGYTF. CDR3 bases: TGCGCCAGCAGCACCGCGGGCGGGACGGGGCTAGGCTACACCTTC. The full variable domain, with the rest looked up from reference TRBV5-1 and TRBJ1-2, is KAGVTQTPRYLIKTRGQQVTLSCSPISGHRSVSWYQQTPGQGLQFLFEYFSETQRNKGNFPGRFSGRQFSNSRSEMNVSTLELGDSALYLCASSTAGGTGLGYTFGSGTRLTVV.

The J gene is TRBJ1-1, the V gene TRBV7-9; TRBD1 agrees at 11 bases. Losses at the gene ends were 5 bases for V and 11 bases for J; bases not matched to a gene: 10. Per germline, CDR1 SEHNR and CDR2 FQNEAQ (reference sequence). The CDR3 sequence is 14 residues long. CDR3 protein: CASSNRTGGGGAFF. CDR3 nucleotides: TGTGCCAGCAGCAACCGGACAGGGGGCGGGGGGGCTTTCTTT.

This chain links TRBV7-9 with TRBJ1-1, with 10 positions matching TRBD1. This CDR3 has 13 amino acids. Looked up from germline, CDR1 is SEHNR and CDR2 is FQNEAQ (reference sequence). V was clipped by 6 bases and J by 11 bases; unmatched bases: 9. The CDR3 DNA reads as TGTGCCAGCAGTTCCGACAGGGGGCTCGGGGCTTTCTTT. Translated, it gives CASSSDRGLGAFF.

Only a few counts were recorded for this clone. The V call is TRBV5-6, the J call TRBJ2-3, with a possible D match to TRBD2 (6 bases). Trimming took 4 bases from V and 7 from J, leaving 7 bases between them. This CDR3 region has 11 residues. Germline V gives CDR1 SGHDT, CDR2 YYEEEE. CDR3 nucleotide sequence: TGTGCCAGCAGCGGGGACTATACGCAGTATTTT. This translates into CASSGDYTQYF.

The table lists this clone with a few counts. CDR3 in DNA: TGTGCCAGTAGTATAGATGACAGGGATTCCACTGAAGCTTTCTTT. It yields the protein CASSIDDRDSTEAFF. This rearrangement joins TRBV19 to TRBJ1-1; TRBD1 agrees at 7 bases. Germline lookup yields CDR1 LNHDA and CDR2 SQIVND (reference sequence). The V and J ends lost 0 bases and 4 bases, in that order; junction bases with no gene match: 5. CDR3 size: 15 residues.

DNA for the CDR3: TGTGCCATCAGTGTAGAAAGCGGGGAAGAGACCCAGTACTTC. Amino acid sequence: CAISVESGEETQYF. This chain uses TRBV10-3 with TRBJ2-5, with 7 bases that match TRBD2. Germline CDR1 is ENHRY and CDR2 is SYGVKD. The ends lost 4 bases at V and 3 bases at J; junction bases unmatched: 5. The CDR3 has 14 residues.

The chain has TRBV2 and TRBJ2-3; 7 positions match TRBD2. The CDR3 has 14 residues. V was pared by 9 bases and J by 5 bases, with 11 bases of the junction left unmatched. Germline CDR1 and CDR2: SNHLY and FYNNEI. This CDR3 reads CASSLKGRGDTQYF. The CDR3 DNA sequence: TGTGCCAGTAGCCTAAAGGGGAGGGGAGATACGCAGTATTTT.

DNA for the CDR3: TGTGCCAGCAGCCCCGCAGCAGGCGGCCAAGAGACCCAGTACTTC. Translation gives CASSPAAGGQETQYF. The chain couples TRBV7-9 to TRBJ2-5; D unresolved. Germline V lookup: CDR1 SEHNR, CDR2 FQNEAQ (reference sequence). The CDR3 runs to 15 residues. V was pared by 5 bases and J by 1 base, with 14 bases between. The full variable domain, in which reference TRBV7-9 and TRBJ2-5 provide the parts outside the CDR3, is DTGVSQNPRHKITKRGQNVTFRCDPISEHNRLYWYRQTLGQGPEFLTYFQNEAQLEKSRLLSDRFSAERPKGSFSTLEIQRTEQGDSAMYLCASSPAAGGQETQYFGPGTRLLVL.

CDR3 residues: CASSSALSGSGNYGYTF. In DNA, the CDR3 is TGTGCCAGCAGCTCCGCCCTCTCAGGGAGCGGCAACTATGGCTACACCTTC. This rearrangement joins TRBV7-9 to TRBJ1-2; possible D gene TRBD1, 5 bases. This CDR3 region has 17 residues. The V end was cut by 4 bases, the J end by 2 bases, with 20 bases between. The germline CDR1 and CDR2 sequences are SEHNR and FQNEAQ (reference sequence).

This chain uses TRBV7-2 with TRBJ2-4; TRBD2 matches at 7 bases. The CDR3 has 14 residues. The junction had 4 bases not matched to a gene; V was cut back by 1 base and J by 7 bases. CDR1 is SGHTA and CDR2 is FQGNSA in the germline V gene. This CDR3 is CASSLVPGGNIQYF. DNA of the CDR3: TGTGCCAGCAGCTTAGTGCCCGGGGGGAACATTCAGTACTTC.

The chain employs TRBV27 and TRBJ2-1; D may correspond to TRBD1 or TRBD2 (5 bases each). Per the germline V gene, CDR1 is MNHEY and CDR2 is SMNVEV (reference sequence). The germline V and J ends were trimmed by 2 bases and 6 bases, with 23 bases remaining between them. CDR3 length: 18 amino acids. CDR3 bases: TGTGCCAGCAGTTTACTGTTCGGGACCGTGGTGGGTGGCAATGAGCAGTTCTTC. Amino acid sequence: CASSLLFGTVVGGNEQFF.

The chain couples TRBV7-9 to TRBJ2-7; TRBD1 agrees at 8 bases. CDR1 and CDR2 from the germline V gene are SEHNR and FQNEAQ (reference sequence). Germline trimming cut 1 base from V and 5 bases from J; bases unmatched to any gene: 1. The CDR3 length is 13 residues. This chain's CDR3 is CASSLGQGNEQYF. The CDR3 DNA sequence: TGTGCCAGCAGCTTAGGACAGGGGAACGAGCAGTACTTC.

This clone was counted a few times. V usage is TRBV6-1 and J usage is TRBJ2-7, with D unresolved. The V gene's germline CDR1 is MNHNS and CDR2 SASEGT. The CDR3 covers 14 residues. Trimming took off 5 bases at V and 1 base at J, with 12 bases between the two ends. The CDR3 DNA reads as TGTGCCAGCAGTCGTGACTCCTTTTCCTACGAGCAGTACTTC. Translating gives CASSRDSFSYEQYF.

The chain employs TRBV6-5 and TRBJ1-1; 8 nucleotides agree with TRBD1. Germline V gene data show CDR1 as MNHEY and CDR2 as SVGAGI. The V segment lost 5 bases and the J segment 4 bases; nucleotides outside the gene matches: 6. CDR3 length: 14 residues. The CDR3 loop is CASSNGQGGTEAFF. CDR3 coding DNA: TGTGCCAGCAGTAACGGACAGGGCGGCACTGAAGCTTTCTTT.

This clone qualifies as medium-sized. The V and J genes are TRBV15 and TRBJ1-5, with a possible D match to TRBD1 (6 bases). The CDR3 loop spans 14 amino acids. With 1 base removed from V and 2 bases from J, the gap between germline ends came to 6 bases. From germline, CDR1 is LNHNV and CDR2 YYDKDF (reference sequence). The chain's CDR3 is CATSRGQGNQPQHF. CDR3 DNA: TGTGCCACCAGCAGAGGACAGGGCAATCAGCCCCAGCATTTT.

The chain links TRBV4-3 to TRBJ1-5, with D possibly being TRBD1 (5 bases). CDR1 is LGHNA, CDR2 YSLEER, per germline. CDR3 length equals 14 residues. V shed 1 base and J shed 4 bases, with 8 bases lying between them. The CDR3 loop reads CASSQVGGNQPQHF. Here the CDR3 DNA reads TGCGCCAGCAGCCAAGTTGGGGGGAATCAGCCCCAGCATTTT.

The rearrangement joins TRBV19 to TRBJ2-3, with D possibly being TRBD1 (5 bases). Germline loops: CDR1 LNHDA, CDR2 SQIVND (reference sequence). V was trimmed by 2 bases and J by 6 bases, leaving 12 bases between them. The CDR3 length is 14 residues. The CDR3 reads CASSITSGWDTQYF. CDR3 nucleotides: TGTGCCAGTAGTATAACTTCAGGGTGGGATACGCAGTATTTT.

The chain is built from TRBV7-3 and TRBJ2-3, with D perhaps TRBD2 (5 bases). Between the trimmed V and J ends, which lost 0 bases and 9 bases, there was a span of 13 bases. CDR1 SGHTA and CDR2 FQGTGA come from the germline V gene. This CDR3 spans 14 amino acids. The CDR3 here is CASSLTSASLTQYF. The DNA for the CDR3 is TGTGCCAGCAGCTTAACATCAGCTAGCCTAACGCAGTATTTT.

This CDR3 is CASTDLAPPDTQYF. The CDR3 bases are TGTGCCAGCACCGACCTAGCGCCGCCAGATACGCAGTATTTT. V usage is TRBV6-1 and J usage is TRBJ2-3; a weak D match, TRBD2 (6 bases). Germline values: CDR1 MNHNS, CDR2 SASEGT. CDR3 length: 14 residues. Trimming cost V 7 bases and J 4 bases, with 15 bases left between them.